These 32 T cell receptor beta chains originate from one sample sequenced in a study of cytomegalovirus exposure and HLA in healthy donors. A multiplex PCR was run with 60 Vbeta primers and 13 Jbeta primers. Method: immunoSEQ multiplex PCR; TCRdb's copy keeps in-frame clones and lacks some. This repertoire includes roughly 120,000 clones. Sequenced: PBMCs. Source of these receptors: a man under 40 in good health and CMV-seronegative.

The V gene is TRBV6-1, the J gene TRBJ2-2; D might be TRBD2 (5 bases). Germline V lookup: CDR1 MNHNS, CDR2 SASEGT. Between the trimmed V and J ends, which lost 2 bases and 6 bases, there was a span of 13 bases. CDR3 length: 15 residues. The CDR3 is CASSERAAYSGELFF. The CDR3 DNA is TGTGCCAGCAGTGAACGAGCGGCCTACTCCGGGGAGCTGTTTTTT.

The chain has TRBV2 and TRBJ2-7; tentatively, D is TRBD1 (6 bases). Per germline, CDR1 SNHLY and CDR2 FYNNEI. The CDR3 totals 14 residues. Deletions cut 6 bases from V and 2 bases from J, with 14 bases between. This chain's CDR3 is CASRVRTETYEQYF. CDR3 DNA sequence: TGTGCCAGCAGGGTTAGGACAGAGACCTACGAGCAGTACTTC.

V is TRBV14 and J is TRBJ1-1; D is unresolved. From germline, CDR1 is SGHDN and CDR2 FVKESK. V gave up 0 bases and J gave up 0 bases, with 20 bases separating them. CDR3 size: 19 residues. Written as DNA, the CDR3 is TGTGCCAGCAGCCAAGATACAAGGGTAGCGACCCTTATGAACACTGAAGCTTTCTTT. Translation gives CASSQDTRVATLMNTEAFF.

The chain joins TRBV29-1 to TRBJ1-4, with a weak D call TRBD1 (5 bases). Germline loops: CDR1 SQVTM, CDR2 ANQGSEA. Between the trimmed V and J ends, which lost 5 bases and 0 bases, there was a span of 10 bases. This CDR3 contains 14 residues. The CDR3 DNA sequence: TGCAGCGTTTTGGACACTTCAACTAATGAAAAACTGTTTTTT. The encoded protein is CSVLDTSTNEKLFF.

The chain carries TRBV6-1 and TRBJ2-3; no clear D. This CDR3 spans 15 amino acids. V dropped 7 bases and J dropped 0 bases, with 14 bases sitting between them. Germline V CDR1 and CDR2: MNHNS, SASEGT. The CDR3 loop reads CASTRSYSSTDTQYF. The CDR3 nucleotides read TGTGCCAGCACTAGAAGCTACTCTAGCACAGATACGCAGTATTTT.

The chain uses TRBV27 and TRBJ2-7; TRBD1 matches at 9 bases. Germline V CDR1 and CDR2: MNHEY, SMNVEV (reference sequence). V was clipped by 6 bases and J by 2 bases; unmatched bases: 8. CDR3 length: 15 residues. The CDR3 bases are TGTGCCAGCAGCCGGACAGGGGCCGATACCTACGAGCAGTACTTC. Protein product: CASSRTGADTYEQYF.

This sequence joins TRBV5-8 and TRBJ1-5, with a tentative D call TRBD1 (5 bases). Germline V gives CDR1 SGHTS, CDR2 YDEGEE. V was trimmed by 0 bases and J by 3 bases, leaving 10 bases between them. The CDR3 loop spans 15 amino acids. For the CDR3, the DNA is TGTGCCAGCAGCTTGGGAGACAGCCTCAATCAGCCCCAGCATTTT. It translates to CASSLGDSLNQPQHF.

The chain joins TRBV19 to TRBJ2-1; TRBD1 matches at 9 bases. This CDR3 has 15 amino acids. J gave up 6 bases and V 7 bases, and 10 bases lay outside the gene matches. Germline-derived CDR1 and CDR2 are LNHDA and SQIVND (reference sequence). The CDR3 nucleotides are TGTGCCAGTACTACAACAGGGGGCGCCTTCAATGAGCAGTTCTTC. This codes for CASTTTGGAFNEQFF.

This chain uses TRBV28 with TRBJ2-7; no reliable D call. Germline CDR1 reads MDHEN; CDR2 reads SYDVKM. The CDR3 is 12 amino acids. The V gene lost 3 bases and the J gene lost 1 base, with 4 bases spanning the gap. The CDR3 sequence is CASSFSSYEQYF. CDR3 in DNA: TGTGCCAGCAGTTTTTCTTCCTACGAGCAGTACTTC.

The gene calls are TRBV10-1 and TRBJ2-3; D call uncertain. This CDR3 contains 14 residues. The V gene's germline CDR1 is WNHNN and CDR2 SYGVQD (reference sequence). V was trimmed by 2 bases and J by 0 bases, leaving 6 bases between them. CDR3 sequence reads: CASSERLSTDTQYF. The DNA of the CDR3 is TGCGCCAGCAGTGAGAGACTTAGCACAGATACGCAGTATTTT.

V is TRBV7-2 and J is TRBJ2-7, with D possibly TRBD1 on 5 matching bases. CDR3 length equals 14 residues. Trimming stripped 6 bases from V and 2 bases from J, with 14 bases between. Germline V gene lookup returns CDR1 SGHTA and CDR2 FQGNSA. Here the CDR3 DNA reads TGTGCCAGCAGTAGGTTGCAGGGTGCCTACGAGCAGTACTTC. Translation: CASSRLQGAYEQYF.

CDR3 bases: TGTGCCTGGGAGACAGGGGTCCACGAGCAGTACTTC. Protein product: CAWETGVHEQYF. The genes are TRBV30 and TRBJ2-7; 8 nucleotides align to TRBD1. Germline loops: CDR1 GTSNPN, CDR2 SVGIG (reference sequence). The J segment lost 5 bases and the V segment lost 5 bases, leaving 5 bases of the junction unmatched. The CDR3 loop spans 12 amino acids.

V is TRBV25-1 and J is TRBJ2-5; D gene ambiguous. The end of the DNA is better explained by TRBJ2-7, so the J call may be wrong. Germline CDR1 is MGHDK and CDR2 is SYGVNS. CDR3 size: 14 residues. CDR3 protein: CASSCPRLLYEQYF. As DNA, the CDR3 is TGTGCCAGCAGTTGCCCACGCTTACTTTACGAGCAGTACTTC.

The V and J genes are TRBV5-1 and TRBJ2-5, with 10 bases matching TRBD1. The CDR3 is made up of 15 amino acids. With V trimmed by 0 bases and J by 6 bases, 5 bases remained unmatched. CDR1 and CDR2 (germline): SGHRS, YFSETQ. The CDR3 nucleotides read TGCGCCAGCAGCTTGGGGGGACAGGGGTTGAAGACCCAGTACTTC. Its protein is CASSLGGQGLKTQYF.

J is TRBJ2-1 and V is TRBV9, with 7 nucleotides matching TRBD2. Germline CDR1 SGDLS, CDR2 YYNGEE. The CDR3 contains 14 residues. Germline trimming cut 4 bases from V and 3 bases from J; bases unmatched to any gene: 4. In DNA form, the CDR3 reads TGTGCCAGCAGCCTGGGAGGGATCTACAATGAGCAGTTCTTC. Its protein is CASSLGGIYNEQFF.

The chain combines TRBV4-2 with TRBJ1-1, with D maybe TRBD1 (5 bases). This CDR3 spans 13 amino acids. The V gene lost 0 bases and the J gene lost 5 bases, with 7 bases spanning the gap. CDR1 and CDR2 from the germline V gene are LGHNA and YNFKEQ. The CDR3 loop is CASSQDRETEAFF. In nucleotides, the CDR3 is TGTGCCAGCAGCCAAGACAGGGAAACTGAAGCTTTCTTT.

The rearrangement links TRBV14 to TRBJ2-3; 7 bases align to TRBD2. Germline values: CDR1 SGHDN, CDR2 FVKESK. CDR3 length equals 15 residues. V shed 2 bases, J shed 2 bases, and the junction held 4 bases outside the gene matches. Written as DNA, the CDR3 is TGTGCCAGCAGCCAAACTAGCGAGTACACAGATACGCAGTATTTT. Its protein is CASSQTSEYTDTQYF.

The V call is TRBV4-1, the J call TRBJ2-1; unclear D gene. The CDR3 consists of 14 residues. The ends were cut back, 0 bases at V and 4 bases at J, with 7 bases in the middle. Germline CDR1 is MGHRA and CDR2 is YSYEKL. This chain's CDR3 is CASSQDSTYNEQFF. The CDR3 nucleotides read TGCGCCAGCAGCCAAGATAGCACTTACAATGAGCAGTTCTTC.

The chain couples TRBV10-3 to TRBJ2-5; TRBD1 matches 8 bases. The J call may be mistaken, given a closer DNA end match to TRBJ2-7. The CDR3 sequence is 14 residues long. Germline assignment: CDR1 ENHRY and CDR2 SYGVKD. The DNA of the CDR3 is TGTGCCATCAGTGGGGACAGGAACTCCTACGAGCAGTACTTC. This translates into CAISGDRNSYEQYF.

This chain connects TRBV30 to TRBJ1-1; D gene ambiguous. Trimming shortened V by 3 bases and J by 5 bases, and 22 bases separated the two germline ends. There are 16 residues in the CDR3. CDR1 and CDR2 from the germline V gene are GTSNPN and SVGIG (reference sequence). This CDR3 is CAWRSLTATTGTEAFF. CDR3 sequence (DNA): TGTGCCTGGAGATCTTTGACCGCGACCACGGGAACTGAAGCTTTCTTT.

The chain couples TRBV7-3 to TRBJ1-5, with 8 bases fitting TRBD1. Germline V lookup: CDR1 SGHTA, CDR2 FQGTGA. V lost 8 bases, J lost 6 bases, and 6 bases stayed unmatched. The CDR3 consists of 13 residues. CDR3 sequence: CASSPDRAQPQHF. The CDR3 DNA is TGTGCCAGCTCCCCGGACAGGGCTCAGCCCCAGCATTTT.

The J gene is TRBJ1-5, the V gene TRBV30; D gene ambiguous. CDR1 and CDR2 from the germline V gene are GTSNPN and SVGIG (reference sequence). Trimming took off 1 base at V and 2 bases at J, with 9 bases between the two ends. The CDR3 extends over 14 amino acids. The CDR3 DNA reads as TGTGCCTGGAGTGCCTCCTATGGCAATCAGCCCCAGCATTTT. Translation gives CAWSASYGNQPQHF.

The J gene is TRBJ2-1, the V gene TRBV6-1; maybe TRBD2 (5 bases). The CDR3 is 12 amino acids. Deletions cut 0 bases from V and 8 bases from J, with 5 bases between. The germline CDR1 and CDR2 sequences are MNHNS and SASEGT. The CDR3: CASSEARDEQFF. The CDR3 nucleotides read TGTGCCAGCAGTGAAGCGCGGGATGAGCAGTTCTTC.

The rearrangement uses TRBV4-1 and TRBJ1-4; 8 bases map to TRBD1. Germline CDR1 is MGHRA and CDR2 is YSYEKL. The CDR3 runs to 17 residues. The junction had 12 bases not matched to a gene; V was cut back by 1 base and J by 8 bases. The CDR3 region is CASSQVPHPQGGEKLFF. For the CDR3, the DNA is TGCGCCAGCAGCCAAGTTCCCCATCCACAGGGGGGAGAAAAACTGTTTTTT.

CDR3 sequence (DNA): TGTGCCAGCAGTGAAAAGGGAGGAGGGTACAAGCCCCAGCATTTT. Encoded protein: CASSEKGGGYKPQHF. V and J are TRBV6-1 and TRBJ1-5; no firm D call. The CDR3 length is 15 residues. Germline-derived CDR1 and CDR2 are MNHNS and SASEGT. Trimming took 2 bases from V and 8 from J, leaving 16 bases between them.

The chain combines TRBV2 with TRBJ2-2; D possibly corresponds to TRBD1 (5 bases). The CDR3 has 16 amino acids. V was cut by 7 bases and J by 2 bases, with 17 bases left in between. Germline V gene lookup returns CDR1 SNHLY and CDR2 FYNNEI. The CDR3 nucleotides read TGTGCCAGCATTCCTGGGGCTATTGGAAACACCGGGGAGCTGTTTTTT. Residues: CASIPGAIGNTGELFF.

The chain links TRBV6-6 to TRBJ1-2; TRBD1 aligns across 8 bases. Germline V gives CDR1 MNHNY, CDR2 SVGAGI (reference sequence). J gave up 8 bases and V 2 bases, and 7 bases lay outside the gene matches. CDR3 size: 14 residues. The chain's CDR3 is CASSYQGAVEGYTF. As DNA, the CDR3 is TGTGCCAGCAGTTACCAGGGGGCAGTGGAAGGCTACACCTTC.

The chain is built from TRBV6-5 and TRBJ2-7; 7 nucleotides agree with TRBD2. The CDR3 length is 13 residues. Germline loops: CDR1 MNHEY, CDR2 SVGAGI. The V segment lost 6 bases and the J segment 6 bases; nucleotides outside the gene matches: 8. The CDR3 sequence: CASRRGGRGEQYF. As DNA, the CDR3 is TGTGCCAGCAGAAGGGGAGGGAGGGGCGAGCAGTACTTC.

This chain uses TRBV9 with TRBJ2-3; 9 nucleotides align to TRBD2. V dropped 2 bases and J dropped 6; count of bases not matched to a gene: 10. Germline V gene sequence: CDR1 SGDLS, CDR2 YYNGEE. This CDR3 is 16 amino acids long. The CDR3 DNA reads TGTGCCAGCAGCGTTTCTAGCGGGGTCGTCCCCGATACGCAGTATTTT. Translated, it gives CASSVSSGVVPDTQYF.

The V call is TRBV9, the J call TRBJ2-2; 7 bases line up with TRBD2. CDR1 and CDR2 (germline): SGDLS, YYNGEE. The CDR3 is 15 residues long. V lost 2 bases, J lost 0 bases, and 1 base stayed unmatched. CDR3 sequence reads: CASSVSGTNTGELFF. The CDR3, as DNA: TGTGCCAGCAGCGTGAGCGGGACGAACACCGGGGAGCTGTTTTTT.

The chain employs TRBV7-9 and TRBJ2-4; perhaps TRBD1 as D (5 bases). With 5 bases removed from V and 0 bases from J, the gap between germline ends came to 17 bases. CDR1 and CDR2 from the germline V gene are SEHNR and FQNEAQ (reference sequence). This CDR3 comprises 17 residues. The CDR3 sequence is CASSVYLDTKAKNIQYF. The DNA of the CDR3 is TGTGCCAGCAGCGTCTACTTGGACACAAAAGCCAAAAACATTCAGTACTTC.

The chain combines TRBV14 with TRBJ2-5; 8 bases map to TRBD1. The CDR3 covers 16 residues. V lost 1 base to trimming and J lost 4 bases; unmatched junction nucleotides: 8. Germline-derived CDR1 and CDR2 are SGHDN and FVKESK. The CDR3 sequence is CASSQGGQVGRETQYF. CDR3 in DNA: TGTGCCAGCAGCCAAGGGGGACAGGTGGGGAGAGAGACCCAGTACTTC.